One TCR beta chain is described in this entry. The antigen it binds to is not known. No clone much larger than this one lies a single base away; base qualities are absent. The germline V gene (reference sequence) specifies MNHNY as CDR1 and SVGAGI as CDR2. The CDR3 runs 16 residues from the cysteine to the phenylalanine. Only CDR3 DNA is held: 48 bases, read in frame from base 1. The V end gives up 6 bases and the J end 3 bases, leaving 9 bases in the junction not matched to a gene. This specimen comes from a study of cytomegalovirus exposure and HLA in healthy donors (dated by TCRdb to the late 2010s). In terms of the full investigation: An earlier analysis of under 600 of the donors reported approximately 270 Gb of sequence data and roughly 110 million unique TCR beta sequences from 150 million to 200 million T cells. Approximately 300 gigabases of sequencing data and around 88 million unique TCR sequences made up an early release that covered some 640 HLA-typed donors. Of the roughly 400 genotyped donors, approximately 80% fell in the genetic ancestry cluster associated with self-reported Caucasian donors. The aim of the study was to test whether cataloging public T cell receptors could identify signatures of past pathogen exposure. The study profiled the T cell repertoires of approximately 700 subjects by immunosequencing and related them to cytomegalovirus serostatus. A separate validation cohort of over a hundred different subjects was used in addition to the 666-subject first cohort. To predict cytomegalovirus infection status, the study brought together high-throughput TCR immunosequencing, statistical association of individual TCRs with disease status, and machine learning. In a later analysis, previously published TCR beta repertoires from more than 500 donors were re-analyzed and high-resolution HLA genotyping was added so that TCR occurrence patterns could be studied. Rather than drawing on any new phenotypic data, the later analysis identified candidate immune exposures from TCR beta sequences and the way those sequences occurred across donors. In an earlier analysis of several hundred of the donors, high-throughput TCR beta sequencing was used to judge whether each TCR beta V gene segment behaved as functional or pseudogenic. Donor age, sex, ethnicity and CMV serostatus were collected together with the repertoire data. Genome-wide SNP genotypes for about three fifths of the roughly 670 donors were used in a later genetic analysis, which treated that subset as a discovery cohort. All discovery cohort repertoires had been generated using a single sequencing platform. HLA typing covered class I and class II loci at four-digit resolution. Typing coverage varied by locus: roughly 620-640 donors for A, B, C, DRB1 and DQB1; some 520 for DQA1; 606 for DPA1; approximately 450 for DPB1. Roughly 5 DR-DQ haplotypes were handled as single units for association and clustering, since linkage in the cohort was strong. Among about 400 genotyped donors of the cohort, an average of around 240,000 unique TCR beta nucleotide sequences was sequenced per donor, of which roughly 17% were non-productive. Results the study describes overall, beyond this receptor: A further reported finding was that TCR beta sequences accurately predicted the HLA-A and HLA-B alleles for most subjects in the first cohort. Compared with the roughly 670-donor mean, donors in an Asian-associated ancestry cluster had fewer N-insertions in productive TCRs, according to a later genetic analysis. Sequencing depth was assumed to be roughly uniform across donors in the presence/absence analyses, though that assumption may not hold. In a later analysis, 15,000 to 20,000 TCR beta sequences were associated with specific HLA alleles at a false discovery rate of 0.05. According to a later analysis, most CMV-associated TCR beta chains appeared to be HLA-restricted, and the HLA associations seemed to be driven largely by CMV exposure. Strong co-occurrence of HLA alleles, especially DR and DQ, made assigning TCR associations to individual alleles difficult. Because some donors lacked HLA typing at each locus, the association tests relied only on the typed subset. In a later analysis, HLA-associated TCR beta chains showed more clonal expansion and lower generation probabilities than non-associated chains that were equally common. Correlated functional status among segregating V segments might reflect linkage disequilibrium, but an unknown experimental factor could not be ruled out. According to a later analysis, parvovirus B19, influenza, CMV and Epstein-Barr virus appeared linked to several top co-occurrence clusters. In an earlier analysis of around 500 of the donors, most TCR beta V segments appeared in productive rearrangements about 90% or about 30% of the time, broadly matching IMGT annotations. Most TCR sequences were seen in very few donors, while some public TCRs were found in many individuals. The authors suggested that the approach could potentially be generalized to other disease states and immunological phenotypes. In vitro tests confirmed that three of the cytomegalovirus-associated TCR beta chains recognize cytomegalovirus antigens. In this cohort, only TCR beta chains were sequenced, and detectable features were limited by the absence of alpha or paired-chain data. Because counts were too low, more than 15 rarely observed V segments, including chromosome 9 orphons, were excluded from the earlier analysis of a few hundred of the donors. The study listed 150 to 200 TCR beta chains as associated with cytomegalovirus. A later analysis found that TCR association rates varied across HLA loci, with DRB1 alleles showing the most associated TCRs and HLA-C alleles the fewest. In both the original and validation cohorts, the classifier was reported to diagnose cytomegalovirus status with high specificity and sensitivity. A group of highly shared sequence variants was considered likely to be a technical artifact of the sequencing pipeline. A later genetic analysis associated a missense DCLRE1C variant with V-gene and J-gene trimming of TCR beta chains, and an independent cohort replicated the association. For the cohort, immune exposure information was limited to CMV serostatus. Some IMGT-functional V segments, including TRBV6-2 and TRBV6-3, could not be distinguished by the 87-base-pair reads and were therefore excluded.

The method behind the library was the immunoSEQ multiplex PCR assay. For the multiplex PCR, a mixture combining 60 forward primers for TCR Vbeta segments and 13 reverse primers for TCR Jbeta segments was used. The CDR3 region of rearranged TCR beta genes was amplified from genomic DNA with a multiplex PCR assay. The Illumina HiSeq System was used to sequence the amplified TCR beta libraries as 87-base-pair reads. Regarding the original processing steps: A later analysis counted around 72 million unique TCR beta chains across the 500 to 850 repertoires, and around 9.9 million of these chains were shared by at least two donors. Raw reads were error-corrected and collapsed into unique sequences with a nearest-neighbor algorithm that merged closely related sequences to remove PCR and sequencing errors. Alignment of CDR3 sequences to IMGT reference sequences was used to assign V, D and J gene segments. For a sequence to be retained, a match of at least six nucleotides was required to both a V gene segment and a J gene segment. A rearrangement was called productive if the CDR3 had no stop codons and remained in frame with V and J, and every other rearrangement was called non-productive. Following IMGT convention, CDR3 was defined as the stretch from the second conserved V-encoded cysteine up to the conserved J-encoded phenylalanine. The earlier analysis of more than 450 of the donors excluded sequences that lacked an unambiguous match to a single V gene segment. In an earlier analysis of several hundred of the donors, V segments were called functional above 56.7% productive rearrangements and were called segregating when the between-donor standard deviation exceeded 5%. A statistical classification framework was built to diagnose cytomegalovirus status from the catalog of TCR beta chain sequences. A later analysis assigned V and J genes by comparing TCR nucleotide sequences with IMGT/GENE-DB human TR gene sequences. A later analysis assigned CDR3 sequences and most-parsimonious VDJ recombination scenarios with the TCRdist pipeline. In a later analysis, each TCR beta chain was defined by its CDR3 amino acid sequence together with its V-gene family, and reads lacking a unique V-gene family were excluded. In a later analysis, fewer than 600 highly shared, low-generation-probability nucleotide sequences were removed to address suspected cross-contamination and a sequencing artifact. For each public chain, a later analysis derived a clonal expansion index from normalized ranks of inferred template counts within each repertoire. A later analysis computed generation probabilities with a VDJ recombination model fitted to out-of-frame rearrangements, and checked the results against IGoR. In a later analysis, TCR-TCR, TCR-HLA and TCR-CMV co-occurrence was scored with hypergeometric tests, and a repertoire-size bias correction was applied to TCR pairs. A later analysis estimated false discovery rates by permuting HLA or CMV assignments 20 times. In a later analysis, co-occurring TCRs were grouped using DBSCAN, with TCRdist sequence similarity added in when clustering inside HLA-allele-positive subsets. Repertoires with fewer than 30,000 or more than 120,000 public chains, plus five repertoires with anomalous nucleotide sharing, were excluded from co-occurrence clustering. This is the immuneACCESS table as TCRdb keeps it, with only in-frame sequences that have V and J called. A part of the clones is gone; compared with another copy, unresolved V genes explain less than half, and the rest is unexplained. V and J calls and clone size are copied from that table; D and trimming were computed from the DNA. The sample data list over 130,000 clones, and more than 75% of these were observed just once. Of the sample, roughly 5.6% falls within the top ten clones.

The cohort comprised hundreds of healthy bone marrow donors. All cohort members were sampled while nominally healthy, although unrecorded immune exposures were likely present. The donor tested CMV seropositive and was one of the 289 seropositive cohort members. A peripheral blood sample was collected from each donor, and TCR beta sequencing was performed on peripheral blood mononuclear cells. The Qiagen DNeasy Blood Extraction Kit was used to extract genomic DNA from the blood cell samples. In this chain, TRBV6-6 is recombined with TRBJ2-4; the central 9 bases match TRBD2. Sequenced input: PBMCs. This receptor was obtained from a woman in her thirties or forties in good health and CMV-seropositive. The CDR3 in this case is CASSTQREVFKNIQYF. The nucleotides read TGTGCCAGCAGCACCCAGCGGGAGGTCTTCAAAAACATTCAGTACTTC.